The sequence of this T cell receptor (beta chain) was determined in a study of blood T cell repertoires in COVID-19. Per the study methods: Amplified reference gene primers provided the basis for estimating nucleated cell counts. Profiling relied on immunoSEQ multiplex PCR, and the TCRdb table lists in-frame clones only, not all of them. D and trimming were read from the DNA, whereas the V and J calls and clone size are those reported in that table. Of about 270,000 clones in the sample, 90% are singletons; the top ten hold approximately 4%. This CDR3 has 14 residues. CDR1 and CDR2 (germline): LNHDA, SQIVND (reference sequence). V was clipped by 4 bases and J by 4 bases, with 11 bases between them.

The origin of this receptor is a woman aged 30 to 39 with acute COVID-19. Material: PBMCs or T cells enriched from blood (not recorded which). The chain uses TRBV19 and TRBJ2-1; possibly TRBD2 for D (5 bases). The DNA for the CDR3 is TGTGCCAGTAGTAAGGGCGGGTTGTACAATGAGCAGTTCTTC. It codes for CASSKGGLYNEQFF.